The 21 T cell receptor beta chains listed next were all sequenced from one sample in a study of spatial heterogeneity in lung cancer (dated by TCRdb to the late 2010s). Receptor amplification or capture employed 5' RACE. Sequencer: NextSeq 500. TCRdb ran its own pipeline on the public reads, namely fastp trimming at Q25 and MiXCR clone calling, and kept in-frame beta chains. CDR3 protein sequences are deduplicated, and each keeps its most common genes and DNA. For this sample the table gives more than 80,000 distinct CDR3 sequences, of which roughly 12% were detected only once. Clones ranked in the top ten supply 35% to 45% of the sample. The time point tag for this specimen amounts to: sample taken at primary tumor resection. The sample consisted of PBMCs, taken at surgery. The source is a male donor with early-stage non-small cell lung cancer.

The rearrangement uses TRBV18 and TRBJ1-6, with D unresolved. The CDR3 runs to 15 residues. Looked up from germline, CDR1 is KGHSH and CDR2 is LQKENI. The V gene lost 3 bases and the J gene lost 3 bases, with 9 bases spanning the gap. CDR3 protein: CASSPAQLYNSPLHF. The CDR3 coding sequence is TGTGCCAGCTCACCGGCCCAGCTCTATAATTCACCCCTCCACTTT.

This clonotype has a count of ten or more. V is TRBV6-5 and J is TRBJ1-4; no clear D gene. The CDR3 is made up of 17 amino acids. Trimming took 2 bases from V and 8 from J, leaving 21 bases between them. Per germline, CDR1 MNHEY and CDR2 SVGAGI. This CDR3 is CASSYRVRSPTDEKLFF. CDR3 sequence (DNA): TGTGCCAGCAGTTACAGAGTCAGATCCCCTACGGACGAAAAACTGTTTTTT.

The rearrangement uses TRBV27 and TRBJ1-4, with D possibly matching TRBD1 (5 bases). Per the germline V gene, CDR1 is MNHEY and CDR2 is SMNVEV (reference sequence). Deletions cut 11 bases from V and 3 bases from J, with 16 bases between. CDR3 length: 14 residues. CDR3 sequence reads: CASKRGLSNEKLFF. The CDR3 DNA reads as TGTGCCTCTAAAAGGGGCCTTTCTAATGAAAAACTGTTTTTT.

The table lists this clonotype with a few counts. The V and J genes are TRBV7-2 and TRBJ1-1; D ambiguous. V was shortened by 2 bases and J by 1 base, with 8 bases between the two germline ends. Germline-derived CDR1 and CDR2 are SGHTA and FQGNSA. The CDR3 contains 14 residues. CDR3 sequence: CASSLKGGNTEAFF. CDR3 nucleotide sequence: TGTGCCAGCAGCTTAAAAGGAGGGAACACTGAAGCTTTCTTT.

This clonotype was seen many times. The chain is built from TRBV29-1 and TRBJ2-2, with 8 bases aligning to TRBD2. The CDR3 runs 13 residues. CDR1 is SQVTM, CDR2 ANQGSEA, per germline. V dropped 7 bases and J dropped 4; count of bases not matched to a gene: 5. The CDR3: CSGERGLTGELFF. In DNA form, the CDR3 reads TGCAGCGGGGAGCGGGGGCTCACCGGGGAGCTGTTTTTT.

The chain combines TRBV7-9 with TRBJ2-7; D is undetermined. Germline V CDR1 and CDR2: SEHNR, FQNEAQ (reference sequence). Trimming removed 7 bases at V and 1 base at J, with 14 bases between. The length of the CDR3 is 14 residues. This CDR3 is CASTFTAGSYEQYF. CDR3 coding DNA: TGTGCCAGCACCTTTACGGCCGGATCCTACGAGCAGTACTTC. The full variable domain, completed using reference TRBV7-9 and TRBJ2-7, is DTGVSQNPRHKITKRGQNVTFRCDPISEHNRLYWYRQTLGQGPEFLTYFQNEAQLEKSRLLSDRFSAERPKGSFSTLEIQRTEQGDSAMYLCASTFTAGSYEQYFGPGTRLTVT.

The rearrangement uses TRBV30 and TRBJ1-5, with unresolved D. CDR1 and CDR2 (germline): GTSNPN, SVGIG (reference sequence). V was cut by 0 bases and J by 4 bases, with 7 bases left in between. This CDR3 region has 13 residues. The CDR3 region has the DNA TGTGCCTGGAGTGTAACACCTAATCAGCCCCAGCATTTT. Its protein product is CAWSVTPNQPQHF.

The V call is TRBV2, the J call TRBJ2-3, with 8 bases lining up with TRBD2. CDR1 is SNHLY and CDR2 is FYNNEI in the germline V gene. V lost 5 bases to trimming and J lost 3 bases; unmatched junction nucleotides: 4. The CDR3 runs to 14 residues. Here the CDR3 DNA reads TGTGCCAGCAGTACGGGACTAGAAACAGATACGCAGTATTTT. It codes for CASSTGLETDTQYF.

This chain joins TRBV5-4 and TRBJ1-1; 9 nucleotides align to TRBD1. The CDR3 is made up of 15 amino acids. The ends lost 4 bases at V and 4 bases at J; junction bases unmatched: 8. Per the germline V gene, CDR1 is SGHNT and CDR2 is YYREEE (reference sequence). The CDR3 here is CASSLRTGEATEAFF. In DNA, the CDR3 is TGTGCCAGCAGCCTGAGGACAGGGGAAGCCACTGAAGCTTTCTTT. The entire variable domain, with the rest obtained from reference TRBV5-4 and TRBJ1-1, is as follows: ETGVTQSPTHLIKTRGQQVTLRCSSQSGHNTVSWYQQALGQGPQFIFQYYREEENGRGNFPPRFSGLQFPNYSSELNVNALELDDSALYLCASSLRTGEATEAFFGQGTRLTVV.

This clonotype was picked up a small number of times. The V and J genes are TRBV9 and TRBJ2-7; 7 nucleotides align to TRBD1. Per the germline V gene, CDR1 is SGDLS and CDR2 is YYNGEE. The CDR3 consists of 15 residues. Unmatched junction bases numbered 12, after V lost 0 bases and J lost 9 bases. CDR3 loop: CASSVGHRGDFRQYF. CDR3 DNA sequence: TGTGCCAGCAGCGTAGGTCACAGGGGAGATTTTCGGCAGTACTTC.

The chain carries TRBV7-2 and TRBJ2-3, with TRBD1 matching 10 bases. Per the germline V gene, CDR1 is SGHTA and CDR2 is FQGNSA. The J segment lost 4 bases and the V segment lost 3 bases, leaving 4 bases of the junction unmatched. The CDR3 is 15 residues long. The CDR3 loop is CASSFSGTGADTQYF. CDR3 DNA sequence: TGTGCCAGCAGCTTCTCCGGGACAGGGGCAGATACGCAGTATTTT.

The sample holds many counts of this clonotype. The J gene is TRBJ2-3, the V gene TRBV4-3; 8 nucleotides agree with TRBD2. This CDR3 has 16 residues. With V trimmed by 2 bases and J by 2 bases, 6 bases remained unmatched. Germline CDR1 LGHNA, CDR2 YSLEER. CDR3 protein: CASSQNLAGNTDTQYF. For the CDR3, the DNA is TGCGCCAGCAGCCAAAATTTAGCGGGAAACACAGATACGCAGTATTTT.

V is TRBV7-3 and J is TRBJ2-1; no definite D call. The V end lost 5 bases, the J end lost 0 bases, and 11 bases lay between the germline ends. From germline, CDR1 is SGHTA and CDR2 FQGTGA. The CDR3 extends over 15 amino acids. The DNA for the CDR3 is TGTGCCAGCAGCCCCGCAGATAGCTCCTACAATGAGCAGTTCTTC. Protein: CASSPADSSYNEQFF.

This chain uses TRBV7-2 with TRBJ1-5; 9 positions agree with TRBD1. The V segment lost 7 bases and the J segment 1 base; nucleotides outside the gene matches: 8. Germline CDR1 reads SGHTA; CDR2 reads FQGNSA. This CDR3 has 16 amino acids. CDR3 nucleotides: TGTGCCAGCACTCAAACAGGGGGCGGGAGCAATCAGCCCCAGCATTTT. Translation: CASTQTGGGSNQPQHF. Full variable domain (outside the CDR3, taken from reference TRBV7-2 and TRBJ1-5): GAGVSQSPSNKVTEKGKDVELRCDPISGHTALYWYRQSLGQGLEFLIYFQGNSAPDKSGLPSDRFSAERTGGSVSTLTIQRTQQEDSAVYLCASTQTGGGSNQPQHFGDGTRLSIL.

Here the CDR3 DNA reads TGTGCCAGCAGCACCGGGACTAGCGGGGGGTGGGCCCCAGATACGCAGTATTTT. Translating it yields CASSTGTSGGWAPDTQYF. The chain couples TRBV7-2 to TRBJ2-3, with 15 nucleotides matching TRBD2. Germline V gene data show CDR1 as SGHTA and CDR2 as FQGNSA. The V gene end was trimmed by 5 bases and the J gene end by 4 bases; junction bases not matched to a gene: 10. The CDR3 runs to 18 residues.

This clonotype was observed a few times. This chain uses TRBV20-1 with TRBJ2-4; D not resolved. V lost 0 bases and J lost 7, with 13 bases in between. Per the germline V gene, CDR1 is DFQATT and CDR2 is SNEGSKA (reference sequence). There are 14 residues in the CDR3. CDR3 in amino acids: CSARDRTGRNIQYF. Written as DNA, the CDR3 is TGCAGTGCTAGAGATCGAACTGGTCGGAACATTCAGTACTTC.

The sample holds many counts of this clonotype. The J gene is TRBJ2-6, the V gene TRBV7-6, with D possibly matching TRBD1 (6 bases). Germline CDR1 and CDR2: SGHVS and FNYEAQ. V was trimmed by 5 bases and J by 12 bases, leaving 17 bases between them. The CDR3 contains 14 residues. The CDR3: CASSANRDTLVLTF. CDR3 DNA sequence: TGTGCCAGCAGCGCGAACCGGGACACGCTCGTCCTGACTTTC.

The chain recombines TRBV30 with TRBJ2-7; D is uncertain. V gave up 2 bases and J gave up 5 bases, with 13 bases separating them. The CDR3 is made up of 13 amino acids. Germline V CDR1 and CDR2: GTSNPN, SVGIG (reference sequence). CDR3 DNA: TGTGCCTGGAGTTTGGCAGGCTGGGACGAGCAGTACTTC. Translation: CAWSLAGWDEQYF.

The V call is TRBV4-3, the J call TRBJ2-1; 11 bases map to TRBD2. Germline-derived CDR1 and CDR2 are LGHNA and YSLEER. Trimming cost V 0 bases and J 4 bases; bases outside gene matches: 8. CDR3 length equals 18 residues. The DNA of the CDR3 is TGCGCCAGCAGCCAAGATCTCCTAGCGGGGGGACTATACAATGAGCAGTTCTTC. Translating gives CASSQDLLAGGLYNEQFF.

This clonotype was observed a handful of times. The chain employs TRBV20-1 and TRBJ2-7; 7 bases match TRBD1. CDR1 and CDR2 (germline): DFQATT, SNEGSKA (reference sequence). The CDR3 extends over 13 amino acids. V shed 3 bases and J 4 bases; nucleotides not matched to a gene: 6. The CDR3 reads CSASPGQSYEQYF. CDR3 in DNA: TGCAGTGCTAGCCCGGGACAGTCTTACGAGCAGTACTTC.

This clonotype was recorded a few times. The chain is built from TRBV29-1 and TRBJ2-3; tentatively, D is TRBD2 (5 bases). The CDR3 runs 17 residues. Germline V lookup: CDR1 SQVTM, CDR2 ANQGSEA. The V end was cut by 2 bases, the J end by 0 bases, with 18 bases between. The CDR3: CSVESSGTALSTDTQYF. The CDR3 DNA reads TGCAGCGTTGAATCTTCGGGAACAGCCCTTAGCACAGATACGCAGTATTTT.